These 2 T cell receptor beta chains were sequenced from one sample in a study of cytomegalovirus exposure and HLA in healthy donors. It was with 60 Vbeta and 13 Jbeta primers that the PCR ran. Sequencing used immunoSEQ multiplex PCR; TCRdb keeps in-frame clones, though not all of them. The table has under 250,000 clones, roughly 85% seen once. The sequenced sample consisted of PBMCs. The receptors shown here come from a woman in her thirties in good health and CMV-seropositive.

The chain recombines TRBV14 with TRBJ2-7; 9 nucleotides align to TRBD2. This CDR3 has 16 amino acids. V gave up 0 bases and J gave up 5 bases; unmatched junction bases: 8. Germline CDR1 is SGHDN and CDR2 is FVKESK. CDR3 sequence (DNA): TGTGCCAGCAGCCAAGAGCGGGGGGGAGTGACGCACGAGCAGTACTTC. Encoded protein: CASSQERGGVTHEQYF.

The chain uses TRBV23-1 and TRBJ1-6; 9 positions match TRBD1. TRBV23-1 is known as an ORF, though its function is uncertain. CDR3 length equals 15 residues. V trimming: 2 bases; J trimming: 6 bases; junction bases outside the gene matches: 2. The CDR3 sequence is CASSQGTGRNSPLHF. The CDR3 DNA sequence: TGCGCCAGCAGTCAAGGGACAGGGCGTAATTCACCCCTCCACTTT.